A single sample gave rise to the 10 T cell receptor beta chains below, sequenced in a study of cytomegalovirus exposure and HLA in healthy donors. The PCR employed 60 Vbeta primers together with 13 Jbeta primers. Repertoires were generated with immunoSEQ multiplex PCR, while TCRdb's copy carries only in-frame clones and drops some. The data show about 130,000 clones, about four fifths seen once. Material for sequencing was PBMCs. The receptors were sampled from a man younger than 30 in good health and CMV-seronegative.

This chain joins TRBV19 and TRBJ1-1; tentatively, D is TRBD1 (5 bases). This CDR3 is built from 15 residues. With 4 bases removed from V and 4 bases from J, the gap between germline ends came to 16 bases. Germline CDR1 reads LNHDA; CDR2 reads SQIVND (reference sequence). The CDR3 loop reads CASSTRGEGSTEAFF. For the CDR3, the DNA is TGTGCCAGTAGTACGCGGGGCGAAGGGAGCACTGAAGCTTTCTTT.

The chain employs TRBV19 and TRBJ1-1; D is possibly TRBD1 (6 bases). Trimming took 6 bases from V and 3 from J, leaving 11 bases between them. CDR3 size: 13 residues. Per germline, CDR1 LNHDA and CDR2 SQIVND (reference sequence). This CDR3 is CASRTGGHTEAFF. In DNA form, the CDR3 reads TGTGCCAGTAGGACGGGGGGCCACACTGAAGCTTTCTTT.

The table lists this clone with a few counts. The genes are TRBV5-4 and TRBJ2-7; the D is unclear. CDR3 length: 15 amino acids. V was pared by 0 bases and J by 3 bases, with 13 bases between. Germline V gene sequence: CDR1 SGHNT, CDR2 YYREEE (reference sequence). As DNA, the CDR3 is TGTGCCAGCAGCTTGGCCGGTGTCTCCGGCTACGAGCAGTACTTC. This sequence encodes CASSLAGVSGYEQYF.

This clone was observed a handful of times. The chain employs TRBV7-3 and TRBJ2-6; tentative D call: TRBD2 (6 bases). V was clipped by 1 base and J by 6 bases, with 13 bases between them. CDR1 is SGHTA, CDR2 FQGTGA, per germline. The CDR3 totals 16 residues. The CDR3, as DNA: TGTGCCAGCAGCTTAATATCGGGAGACCAGGCCAACGTCCTGACTTTC. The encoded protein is CASSLISGDQANVLTF.

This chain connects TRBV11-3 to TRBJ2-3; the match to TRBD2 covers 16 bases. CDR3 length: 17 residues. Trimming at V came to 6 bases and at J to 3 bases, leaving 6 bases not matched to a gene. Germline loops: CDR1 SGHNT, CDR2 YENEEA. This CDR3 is CASSPGTSGGATDTQYF. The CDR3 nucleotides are TGTGCCAGCAGTCCCGGGACTAGCGGGGGGGCAACAGATACGCAGTATTTT.

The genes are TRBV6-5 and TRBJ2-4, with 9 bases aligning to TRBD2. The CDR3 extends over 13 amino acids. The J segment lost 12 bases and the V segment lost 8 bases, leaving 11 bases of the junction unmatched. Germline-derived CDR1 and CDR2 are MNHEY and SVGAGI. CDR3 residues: CASRTPSGGYQYF. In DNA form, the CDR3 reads TGTGCCAGCCGGACTCCCAGCGGGGGGTATCAGTACTTC.

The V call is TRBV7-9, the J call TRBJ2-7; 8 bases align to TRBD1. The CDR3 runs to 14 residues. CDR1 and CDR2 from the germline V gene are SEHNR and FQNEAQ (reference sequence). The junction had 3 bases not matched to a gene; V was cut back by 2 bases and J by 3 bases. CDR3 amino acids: CASSLSGTGYEQYF. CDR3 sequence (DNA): TGTGCCAGCAGCTTATCCGGGACAGGCTACGAGCAGTACTTC. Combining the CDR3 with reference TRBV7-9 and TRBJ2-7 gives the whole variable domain DTGVSQNPRHKITKRGQNVTFRCDPISEHNRLYWYRQTLGQGPEFLTYFQNEAQLEKSRLLSDRFSAERPKGSFSTLEIQRTEQGDSAMYLCASSLSGTGYEQYFGPGTRLTVT.

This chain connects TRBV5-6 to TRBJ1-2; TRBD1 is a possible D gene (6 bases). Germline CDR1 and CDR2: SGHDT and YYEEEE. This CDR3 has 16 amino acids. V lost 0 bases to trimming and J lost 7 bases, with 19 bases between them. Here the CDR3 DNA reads TGTGCCAGCAGCTTGGGCAGGGGCCTGGATTCGGGTGGCTACACCTTC. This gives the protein CASSLGRGLDSGGYTF.

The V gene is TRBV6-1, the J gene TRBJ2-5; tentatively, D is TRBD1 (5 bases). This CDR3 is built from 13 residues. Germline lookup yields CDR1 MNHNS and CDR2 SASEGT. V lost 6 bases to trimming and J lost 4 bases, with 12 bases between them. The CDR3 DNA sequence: TGTGCCAGCAGACTAACAGGAGTAGAGACCCAGTACTTC. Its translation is CASRLTGVETQYF.

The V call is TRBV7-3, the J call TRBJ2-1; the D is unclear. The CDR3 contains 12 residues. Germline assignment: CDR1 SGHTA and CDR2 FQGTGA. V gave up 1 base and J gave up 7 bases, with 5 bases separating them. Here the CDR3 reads CASSLIGNEQFF. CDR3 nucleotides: TGTGCCAGCAGCTTAATCGGGAATGAGCAGTTCTTC.